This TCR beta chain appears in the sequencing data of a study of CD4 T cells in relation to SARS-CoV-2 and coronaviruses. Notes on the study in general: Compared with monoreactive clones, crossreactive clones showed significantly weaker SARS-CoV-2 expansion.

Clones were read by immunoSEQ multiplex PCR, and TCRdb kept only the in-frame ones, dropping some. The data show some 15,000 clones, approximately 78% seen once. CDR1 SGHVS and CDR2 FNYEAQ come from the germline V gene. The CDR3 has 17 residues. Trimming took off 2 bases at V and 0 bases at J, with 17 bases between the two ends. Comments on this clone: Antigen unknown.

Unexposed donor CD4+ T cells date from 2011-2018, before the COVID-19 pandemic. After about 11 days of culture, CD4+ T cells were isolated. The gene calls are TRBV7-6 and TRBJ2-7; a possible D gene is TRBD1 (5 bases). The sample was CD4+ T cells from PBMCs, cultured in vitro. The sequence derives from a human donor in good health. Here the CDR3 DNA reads TGTGCCAGCAGCTTAAGAGGACACCTGAACCCCTCCTACGAGCAGTACTTC. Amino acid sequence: CASSLRGHLNPSYEQYF. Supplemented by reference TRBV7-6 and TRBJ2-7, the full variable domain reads GAGVSQSPRYKVTKRGQDVALRCDPISGHVSLYWYRQALGQGPEFLTYFNYEAQQDKSGLPNDRFSAERPEGSISTLTIQRTEQRDSAMYRCASSLRGHLNPSYEQYFGPGTRLTVT.